These T cell receptor beta chains were read from a single sample in a study of cytomegalovirus exposure and HLA in healthy donors. Libraries were prepared by immunoSEQ multiplex PCR; TCRdb keeps only in-frame clonotypes and omits some of them. This sample yields roughly 150,000 clones, of which around 70% are seen a single time; 2% to 2.5% belongs to the top ten. The sequenced sample consisted of PBMCs. The origin of the receptors is a man aged 40-49 years in good health and CMV-seronegative. CDR3s include the opening cysteine and the closing phenylalanine or tryptophan. The D gene is left open where the match is weak. For some rows the clone size is stated as once, few or many, or as a class when expanded; others skip it.

TRBJ1-4,TRBD1,TRBV7-9,-,CASSSFGTGLTNEKLFF,TGTGCCAGCAGCTCCTTCGGGACAGGGTTGACTAATGAAAAACTGTTTTTT
TRBJ1-6,-,TRBV5-1,once,CASSPTGIFDSPLHF,TGCGCCAGCAGCCCTACAGGGATCTTTGATTCACCCCTCCACTTT
TRBJ1-2,-,TRBV5-6,-,CASSQIPKNYGYTF,TGTGCCAGCAGTCAGATCCCCAAAAACTATGGCTACACCTTC
TRBJ2-3,-,TRBV28,few,CASGGGSTDTQYF,TGTGCCAGTGGAGGCGGGAGCACAGATACGCAGTATTTT
TRBJ1-1,-,TRBV5-4,-,CASSGSRGNTEAFF,TGTGCCAGCAGCGGATCCAGGGGGAACACTGAAGCTTTCTTT
TRBJ2-7,-,TRBV28,-,CASSSPYSGRNAYEQYF,TGTGCCAGCAGTTCCCCGTACTCAGGGCGTAACGCCTACGAGCAGTACTTC
TRBJ1-1,-,TRBV7-2,-,CASSLEANTEAFF,TGTGCCAGCAGCTTAGAAGCGAACACTGAAGCTTTCTTT
TRBJ2-3,-,TRBV7-9,-,CASSLAGRRDTQYF,TGTGCCAGCAGTCTGGCGGGGCGTAGAGATACGCAGTATTTT
TRBJ2-5,-,TRBV10-3,-,CAISESYRAGEETQYF,TGTGCCATCAGTGAGTCGTACAGGGCAGGGGAAGAGACCCAGTACTTC
TRBJ2-5,TRBD2,TRBV7-2,-,CASSGGLAGGETQYF,TGTGCCAGCAGCGGGGGCCTAGCGGGAGGGGAGACCCAGTACTTC
TRBJ2-1,TRBD2,TRBV7-9,few,CASSLASGDNEQFF,TGTGCCAGCAGTTTGGCTAGCGGAGACAATGAGCAGTTCTTC
TRBJ1-1,-,TRBV6-4,-,CASRPGGQNGWTEAFF,TGTGCCAGCAGACCGGGGGGACAAAATGGATGGACTGAAGCTTTCTTT
TRBJ2-7,-,TRBV18,once,CASSGSGLHEQYF,TGTGCCAGCTCAGGGTCAGGGTTACACGAGCAGTACTTC
TRBJ1-1,TRBD1,TRBV5-1,-,CASSVAGGGTEAFF,TGCGCCAGCAGCGTAGCAGGGGGAGGCACTGAAGCTTTCTTT
TRBJ2-1,-,TRBV6-1,-,CASSDRVSFYNEQFF,TGTGCCAGCAGTGATCGGGTTAGCTTCTACAATGAGCAGTTCTTC
TRBJ2-7,TRBD2,TRBV28,-,CASSFGMWSGSSYEQYF,TGTGCCAGCAGTTTTGGGATGTGGAGCGGGAGCTCCTACGAGCAGTACTTC
TRBJ2-3,-,TRBV5-1,-,CASSLTRTDTQYF,TGCGCCAGCAGCTTGACTCGCACAGATACGCAGTATTTT
TRBJ1-4,TRBD1,TRBV19,-,CASSQGTASNEKLFF,TGTGCCAGTAGTCAAGGGACAGCCTCAAATGAAAAACTGTTTTTT
TRBJ1-2,-,TRBV6-5,-,CASSYGGATTNYGYTF,TGTGCCAGCAGTTACGGGGGGGCGACAACTAACTATGGCTACACCTTC
TRBJ2-7,TRBD1,TRBV4-3,-,CASSQEPGQGPYEQYF,TGCGCCAGCAGCCAAGAACCGGGACAGGGCCCCTACGAGCAGTACTTC
TRBJ2-5,-,TRBV5-1,-,CASSLSETQYF,TGCGCCAGCAGCCTATCGGAGACCCAGTACTTC
TRBJ1-1,-,TRBV5-1,-,CASTSSGGGSEAFF,TGCGCCAGCACCTCATCGGGGGGCGGGAGTGAAGCTTTCTTT
TRBJ1-2,-,TRBV4-1,once,CASSRMEYYGYTF,TGCGCCAGCAGCCGGATGGAGTACTATGGCTACACCTTC
TRBJ2-7,TRBD1,TRBV6-1,-,CASRATRDSSYEQYF,TGTGCCAGCAGGGCTACCCGGGACAGCTCCTACGAGCAGTACTTC
TRBJ2-1,-,TRBV5-8,-,CASSLLADLKGWNEQFF,TGTGCCAGCAGCTTGCTGGCGGATTTGAAGGGGTGGAATGAGCAGTTCTTC
TRBJ2-7,TRBD1,TRBV11-2,few,CASSPGTGGHEQYF,TGTGCCAGCAGCCCCGGGACAGGGGGGCACGAGCAGTACTTC
TRBJ1-2,TRBD1,TRBV7-8,few,CAARRTGDYGYTF,TGTGCAGCTAGGCGGACAGGGGACTATGGCTACACCTTC
TRBJ1-2,-,TRBV20-1,-,CSARVTGGYTF,TGCAGTGCTAGAGTGACTGGTGGCTACACCTTC
TRBJ1-4,-,TRBV5-6,-,CASSLLNRLTANEKLFF,TGTGCCAGCAGCTTGTTGAATAGACTGACGGCTAATGAAAAACTGTTTTTT
TRBJ2-6,TRBD1,TRBV5-6,-,CASSLMTGYGANVLTF,TGTGCCAGCAGCTTAATGACAGGGTACGGGGCCAACGTCCTGACTTTC
TRBJ1-6,TRBD1,TRBV5-6,once,CASPRDSHWYNSPLHF,TGTGCCAGCCCCAGGGACAGCCACTGGTATAATTCACCCCTCCACTTT
TRBJ2-3,-,TRBV4-3,-,CASSPRTVSTDTQYF,TGCGCCAGCAGCCCCCGGACAGTTAGCACAGATACGCAGTATTTT
TRBJ2-7,TRBD1,TRBV27,-,CATQAWGQVSYEQYF,TGTGCCACCCAAGCCTGGGGACAGGTCTCCTACGAGCAGTACTTC
TRBJ1-6,-,TRBV5-4,-,CASSSQGYSPLHF,TGTGCCAGCAGCTCGCAGGGGTATTCACCCCTCCACTTT
TRBJ2-1,TRBD2,TRBV18,-,CASSQTSGPSSYNEQFF,TGTGCCAGCTCACAAACTAGCGGCCCAAGCTCCTACAATGAGCAGTTCTTC
TRBJ1-2,-,TRBV5-1,-,CASSLGAGGGLANYGYTF,TGCGCCAGCAGCTTGGGGGCCGGGGGGGGTCTTGCTAACTATGGCTACACCTTC
TRBJ1-1,-,TRBV7-8,-,CASSLGAGPEAFF,TGTGCCAGCAGCTTAGGGGCAGGTCCTGAAGCTTTCTTT
TRBJ2-7,-,TRBV19,-,CASSVDSHEQYF,TGTGCCAGTAGTGTCGACAGCCACGAGCAGTACTTC
TRBJ2-3,-,TRBV10-3,few,CAISGGGYGDTQYF,TGTGCCATCAGTGGGGGGGGCTACGGAGATACGCAGTATTTT
TRBJ1-2,TRBD1,TRBV2,-,CASSPTGSGWGYTF,TGTGCCAGCAGCCCGACAGGGTCCGGTTGGGGCTACACCTTC
TRBJ2-2,TRBD1,TRBV7-9,-,CASSFTGVAGELFF,TGTGCCAGCAGTTTTACAGGGGTGGCCGGGGAGCTGTTTTTT